The 29 T cell receptor beta chains presented below share a single source sample, sequenced in a study of blood T cell repertoires in COVID-19. TCRdb's copy holds only in-frame clones and misses some; the assay was immunoSEQ multiplex PCR. This sample carries over 70,000 clones, around 76% of them seen once, and the ten largest clones take 25% to 30%. Source material: peripheral blood. The receptor source for this set is a woman of 80 years or more with active or convalescent COVID-19.

The chain carries TRBV24-1 and TRBJ2-2; D remains unclear. With 8 bases removed from V and 1 base from J, the gap between germline ends came to 16 bases. Per the germline V gene, CDR1 is KGHDR and CDR2 is SFDVKD. The CDR3 extends over 16 amino acids. This chain's CDR3 is CATTPYRRQNTGELFF. CDR3 nucleotides: TGTGCCACCACACCTTACAGAAGACAGAACACCGGGGAGCTGTTTTTT.

This rearrangement joins TRBV5-4 to TRBJ2-2; 9 bases are shared with TRBD1. The CDR3 loop spans 14 amino acids. CDR1 and CDR2 from the germline V gene are SGHNT and YYREEE (reference sequence). J lost 5 bases, V lost 4 bases, and 3 bases had no gene match. The CDR3 loop reads CASSTTGGTGELFF. CDR3 bases: TGTGCCAGCAGCACGACAGGGGGTACCGGGGAGCTGTTTTTT.

The chain carries TRBV5-1 and TRBJ1-2; D is undetermined. CDR1 is SGHRS, CDR2 YFSETQ, per germline. The V end was cut by 1 base, the J end by 2 bases, with 9 bases between. There are 14 residues in the CDR3. The CDR3 DNA reads TGCGCCAGCAGCTTGAGTACAGACAACTATGGCTACACCTTC. It translates to CASSLSTDNYGYTF.

V usage is TRBV5-6 and J usage is TRBJ1-1; TRBD1 matches 9 bases. The CDR3 loop spans 15 amino acids. Germline CDR1 reads SGHDT; CDR2 reads YYEEEE. J lost 3 bases, V lost 4 bases, and 7 bases had no gene match. The CDR3 protein is CASSGGTGKDTEAFF. CDR3 nucleotides: TGTGCCAGCAGCGGGGGGACAGGGAAGGACACTGAAGCTTTCTTT.

CDR3 in amino acids: CASSLETGGDYGYTF. CDR3 nucleotides: TGTGCCAGCAGCTTAGAGACAGGGGGTGACTATGGCTACACCTTC. This sequence joins TRBV7-9 and TRBJ1-2, with 9 bases fitting TRBD1. V shed 1 base, J shed 3 bases, and the junction held 3 bases outside the gene matches. The CDR3 loop spans 15 amino acids. Germline lookup yields CDR1 SEHNR and CDR2 FQNEAQ (reference sequence). Full variable domain (rest looked up from reference TRBV7-9 and TRBJ1-2): DTGVSQNPRHKITKRGQNVTFRCDPISEHNRLYWYRQTLGQGPEFLTYFQNEAQLEKSRLLSDRFSAERPKGSFSTLEIQRTEQGDSAMYLCASSLETGGDYGYTFGSGTRLTVV.

The genes are TRBV2 and TRBJ2-1; D call uncertain. Germline V gives CDR1 SNHLY, CDR2 FYNNEI. This CDR3 region has 15 residues. Trimming cost V 5 bases and J 0 bases, with 11 bases left between them. CDR3 sequence reads: CASSSSSSSYNEQFF. CDR3 DNA sequence: TGTGCCAGCAGTTCCTCCTCGAGCTCCTACAATGAGCAGTTCTTC.

The chain couples TRBV30 to TRBJ2-7, with D maybe TRBD2 (6 bases). The CDR3 spans 10 residues. The germline V gene has CDR1 GTSNPN and CDR2 SVGIG (reference sequence). V dropped 8 bases and J dropped 3 bases, with 8 bases sitting between them. CDR3 sequence reads: CAGGDYEQYF. CDR3 bases: TGTGCCGGAGGGGACTACGAGCAGTACTTC.

The genes are TRBV10-3 and TRBJ2-7, with 7 nucleotides matching TRBD2. The germline gives CDR1 ENHRY, CDR2 SYGVKD. The CDR3 runs to 15 residues. J was trimmed by 9 bases and V by 0 bases; bases with no gene match: 11. The DNA of the CDR3 is TGTGCCATCAGTGAGTCTGGTGGGACTAACCTGGTGCAGTACTTC. Its protein product is CAISESGGTNLVQYF.

The V and J genes are TRBV27 and TRBJ1-5; D is undetermined. Germline CDR1 reads MNHEY; CDR2 reads SMNVEV (reference sequence). The length of the CDR3 is 15 residues. Trimming shortened V by 3 bases and J by 0 bases, and 9 bases separated the two germline ends. The CDR3 reads CASSLGSYSNQPQHF. DNA for the CDR3: TGTGCCAGCAGTTTGGGCAGTTATAGCAATCAGCCCCAGCATTTT.

This chain joins TRBV5-4 and TRBJ1-2; D might be TRBD1 (6 bases). The CDR3 consists of 14 residues. The germline V gene has CDR1 SGHNT and CDR2 YYREEE (reference sequence). V lost 5 bases, J lost 2 bases, and 13 bases lay in between. CDR3 residues: CASSWSDRNYGYTF. The DNA for the CDR3 is TGTGCCAGCAGTTGGTCGGACAGAAACTATGGCTACACCTTC. Based on the CDR3 plus reference TRBV5-4 and TRBJ1-2, the full variable domain is ETGVTQSPTHLIKTRGQQVTLRCSSQSGHNTVSWYQQALGQGPQFIFQYYREEENGRGNFPPRFSGLQFPNYSSELNVNALELDDSALYLCASSWSDRNYGYTFGSGTRLTVV.

This clone was detected once. The gene calls are TRBV4-3 and TRBJ1-1; perhaps TRBD1 as D (6 bases). The V end was cut by 4 bases, the J end by 0 bases, with 9 bases between. Germline assignment: CDR1 LGHNA and CDR2 YSLEER. This CDR3 has 14 residues. This CDR3 reads CASSPDSVNTEAFF. The CDR3 nucleotides are TGCGCCAGCAGCCCGGACAGTGTGAACACTGAAGCTTTCTTT.

The V and J genes are TRBV5-5 and TRBJ1-1, with 8 bases aligning to TRBD1. Unmatched junction bases numbered 3, after V lost 5 bases and J lost 0 bases. This CDR3 is 14 amino acids long. From germline, CDR1 is SGHKS and CDR2 YYEKEE (reference sequence). This CDR3 reads CASSRDRLNTEAFF. CDR3 bases: TGTGCCAGCAGTCGGGACAGGTTGAACACTGAAGCTTTCTTT.

In DNA form, the CDR3 reads TGTGCCAGCTCAGGCGGGCCCTACGAGCAGTACTTC. Translated: CASSGGPYEQYF. This rearrangement joins TRBV6-6 to TRBJ2-7, with D possibly TRBD2 on 5 matching bases. Germline V gene data show CDR1 as MNHNY and CDR2 as SVGAGI (reference sequence). The ends were cut back, 8 bases at V and 2 bases at J, with 10 bases in the middle. The length of the CDR3 is 12 residues.

The chain is built from TRBV19 and TRBJ1-1, with TRBD1 matching 8 bases. This CDR3 spans 15 amino acids. Trimming removed 4 bases from V and 1 base from J; junction bases left unmatched: 5. Germline CDR1 and CDR2: LNHDA and SQIVND (reference sequence). This CDR3 reads CASSNRGAENTEAFF. The DNA of the CDR3 is TGTGCCAGTAGTAACAGGGGGGCCGAGAACACTGAAGCTTTCTTT.

The chain has TRBV7-2 and TRBJ1-5, with D unclear. Per germline, CDR1 SGHTA and CDR2 FQGNSA. Trimming took 2 bases from V and 0 from J, leaving 14 bases between them. This CDR3 comprises 17 residues. The CDR3 loop is CASSLWSSQYSNQPQHF. The DNA of the CDR3 is TGTGCCAGCAGCTTATGGAGCAGCCAGTATAGCAATCAGCCCCAGCATTTT. Filled out from reference TRBV7-2 and TRBJ1-5, the complete variable domain reads GAGVSQSPSNKVTEKGKDVELRCDPISGHTALYWYRQSLGQGLEFLIYFQGNSAPDKSGLPSDRFSAERTGGSVSTLTIQRTQQEDSAVYLCASSLWSSQYSNQPQHFGDGTRLSIL.

The chain carries TRBV2 and TRBJ2-7; a weak D match, TRBD1 (5 bases). Trimming took off 1 base at V and 4 bases at J, with 5 bases between the two ends. The CDR3 is 12 residues long. Germline-derived CDR1 and CDR2 are SNHLY and FYNNEI. The CDR3 reads CASSEEGYEQYF. Written as DNA, the CDR3 is TGTGCCAGCAGTGAAGAGGGGTACGAGCAGTACTTC.

This clone came up a few times. This rearrangement joins TRBV27 to TRBJ2-2, with 7 bases matching TRBD1. This CDR3 is built from 14 residues. The junction had 5 bases not matched to a gene; V was cut back by 7 bases and J by 3 bases. Germline assignment: CDR1 MNHEY and CDR2 SMNVEV (reference sequence). This CDR3 is CASTDQGDTGELFF. The CDR3 nucleotides are TGTGCCAGCACAGACCAGGGGGACACCGGGGAGCTGTTTTTT.

CDR3 nucleotide sequence: TGCGCCAGCAGCACCGGGACAGGGGGCCCTAGCTATGGCTACACCTTC. Encoded protein: CASSTGTGGPSYGYTF. The V gene is TRBV5-1, the J gene TRBJ1-2; 12 nucleotides agree with TRBD1. CDR3 length equals 16 residues. V trimming: 4 bases; J trimming: 4 bases; junction bases outside the gene matches: 8. Germline CDR1 is SGHRS and CDR2 is YFSETQ.

The chain links TRBV29-1 to TRBJ2-1, with D possibly TRBD2 on 6 matching bases. This CDR3 has 10 amino acids. V dropped 7 bases and J dropped 7 bases, with 8 bases sitting between them. CDR1 and CDR2 (germline): SQVTM, ANQGSEA. DNA for the CDR3: TGCAGCGCCGGGGGAAATGAGCAGTTCTTC. This encodes CSAGGNEQFF.

CDR3 in DNA: TGCGCCAGCAGCCTAAACCCGGGACAGGGCGTCTCTGGAAACACCATATATTTT. This gives the protein CASSLNPGQGVSGNTIYF. The gene calls are TRBV4-3 and TRBJ1-3; 9 nucleotides align to TRBD1. CDR1 and CDR2 (germline): LGHNA, YSLEER. V gave up 4 bases and J gave up 0 bases; unmatched junction bases: 10. CDR3 length: 18 residues.

This CDR3 reads CASSHNTNVLTF. CDR3 nucleotide sequence: TGTGCCAGCAGCCATAACACCAACGTCCTGACTTTC. This sequence joins TRBV3-1 (or the pseudogene TRBV3-2) and TRBJ2-6; no firm D call. Germline CDR1 and CDR2: LGHDT and YNNKEL (reference sequence). This CDR3 contains 12 residues. The V gene lost 3 bases and the J gene lost 8 bases, with 5 bases spanning the gap.

This clone was counted once. In DNA form, the CDR3 reads TGTGCCACCAGCAGAGTCGGGGGGCAAGAGACCCAGTACTTC. As protein: CATSRVGGQETQYF. V usage is TRBV15 and J usage is TRBJ2-5, with 7 nucleotides matching TRBD2. Germline V gene data show CDR1 as LNHNV and CDR2 as YYDKDF (reference sequence). V trimming: 1 base; J trimming: 2 bases; junction bases outside the gene matches: 1. CDR3 length equals 14 residues.

The chain carries TRBV5-1 and TRBJ2-2, with TRBD1 matching 7 bases. This CDR3 has 15 residues. Germline CDR1 and CDR2: SGHRS and YFSETQ. V lost 0 bases to trimming and J lost 4 bases; unmatched junction nucleotides: 3. The CDR3 DNA follows: TGCGCCAGCAGCTTGGCTGCAGGGGGCACCGGGGAGCTGTTTTTT. Protein: CASSLAAGGTGELFF. The whole variable domain, remainder taken from reference TRBV5-1 and TRBJ2-2, is KAGVTQTPRYLIKTRGQQVTLSCSPISGHRSVSWYQQTPGQGLQFLFEYFSETQRNKGNFPGRFSGRQFSNSRSEMNVSTLELGDSALYLCASSLAAGGTGELFFGEGSRLTVL.

The chain uses TRBV4-3 and TRBJ2-3; TRBD2 is a possible D gene (6 bases). Germline V CDR1 and CDR2: LGHNA, YSLEER. This CDR3 has 14 amino acids. Trimming took off 4 bases at V and 4 bases at J, with 12 bases between the two ends. The CDR3 nucleotides read TGCGCCAGCAGCCGCAGGCGGGGACCAGATACGCAGTATTTT. Amino acids: CASSRRRGPDTQYF.

The V gene is TRBV30, the J gene TRBJ2-3, with D unresolved. Germline V CDR1 and CDR2: GTSNPN, SVGIG (reference sequence). V shed 2 bases and J shed 10 bases, with 13 bases lying between them. The CDR3 is 12 amino acids. The CDR3 DNA follows: TGTGCCTGGAGTCCTTCCCAGCAGGCGCAGTATTTT. This translates into CAWSPSQQAQYF.

This rearrangement joins TRBV19 to TRBJ2-1; perhaps TRBD1 as D (6 bases). The CDR3 contains 14 residues. CDR1 and CDR2 (germline): LNHDA, SQIVND (reference sequence). V was pared by 4 bases and J by 7 bases, with 14 bases between. The CDR3 DNA follows: TGTGCCAGTAGTAAGTACATACAGGGAAATGAGCAGTTCTTC. Its protein product is CASSKYIQGNEQFF.

The rearrangement uses TRBV2 and TRBJ1-2, with 7 bases fitting TRBD1. The V gene's germline CDR1 is SNHLY and CDR2 FYNNEI. Trimming removed 11 bases from V and 2 bases from J; junction bases left unmatched: 8. CDR3 length equals 13 residues. The CDR3, as DNA: TGTGCCGGACAGACAGGGTTCAACTATGGCTACACCTTC. As protein: CAGQTGFNYGYTF.

The rearrangement uses TRBV5-4 and TRBJ2-1, with D unclear. Deletions cut 3 bases from V and 6 bases from J, with 16 bases between. Germline V gives CDR1 SGHNT, CDR2 YYREEE (reference sequence). This CDR3 is 15 amino acids long. The CDR3 region is CASSSRGGRGNEQFF. CDR3 sequence (DNA): TGTGCCAGCAGCTCCCGAGGCGGTAGAGGCAATGAGCAGTTCTTC.

This chain uses TRBV28 with TRBJ1-4; D might be TRBD1 (6 bases). CDR3 length: 16 amino acids. The V and J ends lost 4 bases and 3 bases respectively, with 15 bases between them. Germline V gives CDR1 MDHEN, CDR2 SYDVKM. The CDR3: CASSSASRGSNEKLFF. CDR3 nucleotide sequence: TGTGCCAGCAGTTCGGCTAGCAGGGGATCTAATGAAAAACTGTTTTTT.